This T cell receptor beta chain was sequenced in a study of OX40 agonist ivuxolimab in advanced cancers. Study at large: Dose-escalation patients had hepatocellular carcinoma, melanoma, renal cell or head and neck cancer. Therapy given before enrollment (anti-PD-1, anti-PD-L1 or anti-CTLA-4) was allowed, and 40% had some.

The repertoire was sequenced with immunoSEQ multiplex PCR; TCRdb's copy has only in-frame clones and lacks some. The data hold about 88,000 clones, with approximately 85% observed a single time. CDR3 length: 15 amino acids. Trimming left V 6 bases short and J 3 bases short, with 18 bases between. The germline gives CDR1 MDHEN, CDR2 SYDVKM. Sequenced here: CD4+ or CD8+ T cells sorted from blood, sampled in a trial of the OX40 agonist ivuxolimab. The chain carries TRBV28 and TRBJ2-7; possibly TRBD2 for D (6 bases). This clonotype was obtained from an adult with an advanced solid tumor such as melanoma, head and neck, liver or kidney cancer. The DNA of the CDR3 is TGTGCCAGCAGCTCCCAGTGGGGGAGGAACTACGAGCAGTACTTC. Translated: CASSSQWGRNYEQYF.